This TCR beta chain was identified in a study of T cell changes during pregnancy in multiple sclerosis. The CDR3 runs to 14 residues. With 0 bases removed from V and 6 bases from J, the gap between germline ends came to 9 bases. Germline CDR1 reads SGHVS; CDR2 reads FQNEAQ. Some clones are missing from TCRdb's copy, which holds only in-frame ones; the method was immunoSEQ multiplex PCR. The table shows about 98,000 clones, with under 95% occurring only once. J is TRBJ2-1 and V is TRBV7-8; a weak D match, TRBD2 (6 bases). The material was peripheral blood, obtained after pregnancy. The source is a female donor in good health, enrolled as a control in a pregnancy study. The CDR3 reads CASSLAGGINEQFF. CDR3 DNA sequence: TGTGCCAGCAGCTTAGCTGGCGGGATCAATGAGCAGTTCTTC.